This TCR beta chain appears in the sequencing data of a study of T cell responses to AZD1222 COVID-19 vaccine. Study conclusions and caveats: There were repertoire samples only from the period after the peak T cell response.

Assay: immunoSEQ multiplex PCR; the TCRdb copy retains only in-frame clones and omits some. Here the sample spans around 170,000 clones, less than 95% being singletons. Germline-derived CDR1 and CDR2 are LGHNA and YSLEER. Trimming cost V 4 bases and J 7 bases, with 22 bases left between them. The CDR3 is 16 amino acids. For this clone: The antigen is undetermined.

The sample in question was peripheral blood, obtained on day 0 of AZD1222 vaccination. The receptor was isolated from an adult in good health. This chain connects TRBV4-3 to TRBJ1-1; D not resolved. The CDR3 is CASSPSLVQSLGEAFF. The DNA of the CDR3 is TGCGCCAGCAGCCCGTCGCTAGTTCAGTCGCTAGGTGAAGCTTTCTTT.